This TCR beta chain derives from a study of T cell changes during pregnancy in multiple sclerosis. In its sample, this clone was seen once. Profiling relied on immunoSEQ multiplex PCR, and the TCRdb table lists in-frame clones only, not all of them. In the table there are some 74,000 clones, approximately 92% of which are singletons. The clonotype originates from a female donor with multiple sclerosis, enrolled in a pregnancy study. The input for sequencing was peripheral blood, taken before pregnancy.

The CDR3 region has the DNA TGCGCCAGCAGCCAAGGAACCGGGACAGGGGGTGGGAACGAGCAGTACTTC. Translated, it gives CASSQGTGTGGGNEQYF. This sequence joins TRBV4-3 and TRBJ2-7; 11 nucleotides agree with TRBD1. This CDR3 spans 17 amino acids. Germline loops: CDR1 LGHNA, CDR2 YSLEER. With V trimmed by 1 base and J by 5 bases, 10 bases remained unmatched.